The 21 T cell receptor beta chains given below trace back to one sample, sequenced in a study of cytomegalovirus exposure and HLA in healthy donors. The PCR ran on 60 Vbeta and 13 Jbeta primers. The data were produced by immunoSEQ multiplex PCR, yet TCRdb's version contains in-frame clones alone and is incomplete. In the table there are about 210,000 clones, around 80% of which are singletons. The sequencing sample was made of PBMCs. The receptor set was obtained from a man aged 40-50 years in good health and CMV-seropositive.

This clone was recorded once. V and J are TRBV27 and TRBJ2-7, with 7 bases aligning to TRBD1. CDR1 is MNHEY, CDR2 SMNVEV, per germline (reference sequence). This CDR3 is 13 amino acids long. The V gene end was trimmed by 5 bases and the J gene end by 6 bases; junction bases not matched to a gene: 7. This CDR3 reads CASSTRQGREQYV. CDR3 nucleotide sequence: TGTGCCAGCAGTACCCGACAGGGTCGCGAGCAGTACGTC.

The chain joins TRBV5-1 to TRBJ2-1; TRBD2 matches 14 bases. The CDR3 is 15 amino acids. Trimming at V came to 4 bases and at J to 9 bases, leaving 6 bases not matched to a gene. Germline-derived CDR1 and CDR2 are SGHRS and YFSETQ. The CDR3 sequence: CASSTGLAGASEQFF. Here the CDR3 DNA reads TGCGCCAGCAGCACGGGACTAGCGGGAGCCAGTGAGCAGTTCTTC.

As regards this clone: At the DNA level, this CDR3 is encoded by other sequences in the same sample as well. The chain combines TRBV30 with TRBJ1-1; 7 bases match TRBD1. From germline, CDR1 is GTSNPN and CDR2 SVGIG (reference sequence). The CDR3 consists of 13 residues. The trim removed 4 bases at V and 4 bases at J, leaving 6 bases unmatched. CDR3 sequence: CAWTGGWGTEAFF. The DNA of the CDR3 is TGTGCCTGGACAGGGGGATGGGGCACTGAAGCTTTCTTT.

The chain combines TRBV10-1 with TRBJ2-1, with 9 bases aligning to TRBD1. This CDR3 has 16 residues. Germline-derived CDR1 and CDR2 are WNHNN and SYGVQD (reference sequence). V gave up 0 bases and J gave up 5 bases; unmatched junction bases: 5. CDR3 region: CASSESGTGYDNEQFF. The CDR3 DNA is TGCGCCAGCAGTGAGTCCGGGACAGGGTACGACAATGAGCAGTTCTTC.

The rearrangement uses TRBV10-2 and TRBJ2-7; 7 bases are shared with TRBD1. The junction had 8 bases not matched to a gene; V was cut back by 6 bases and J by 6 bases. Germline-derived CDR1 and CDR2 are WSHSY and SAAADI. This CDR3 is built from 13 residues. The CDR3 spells CASSRQGIGEQYF. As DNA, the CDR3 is TGCGCCAGCAGCAGACAGGGCATTGGCGAGCAGTACTTC.

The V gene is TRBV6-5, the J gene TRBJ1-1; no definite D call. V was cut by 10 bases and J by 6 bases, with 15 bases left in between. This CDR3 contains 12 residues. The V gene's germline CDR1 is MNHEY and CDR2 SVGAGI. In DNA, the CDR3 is TGTGCCACCGCCCCCCCAGGTTCTGAAGCTTTCTTT. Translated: CATAPPGSEAFF.

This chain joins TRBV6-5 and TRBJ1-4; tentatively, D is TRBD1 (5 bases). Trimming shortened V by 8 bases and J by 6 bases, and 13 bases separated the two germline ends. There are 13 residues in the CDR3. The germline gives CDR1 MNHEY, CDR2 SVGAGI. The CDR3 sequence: CASLRGSYEKLFF. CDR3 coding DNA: TGTGCCAGCCTCCGGGGGTCCTATGAAAAACTGTTTTTT.

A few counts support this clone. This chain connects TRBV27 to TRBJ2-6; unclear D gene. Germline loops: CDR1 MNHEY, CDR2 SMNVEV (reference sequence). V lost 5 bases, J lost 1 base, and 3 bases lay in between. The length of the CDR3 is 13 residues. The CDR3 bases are TGTGCCAGCAGTCCATCTGGGGCCAACGTCCTGACTTTC. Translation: CASSPSGANVLTF. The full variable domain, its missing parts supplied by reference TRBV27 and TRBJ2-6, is EAQVTQNPRYLITVTGKKLTVTCSQNMNHEYMSWYRQDPGLGLRQIYYSMNVEVTDKGDVPEGYKVSRKEKRNFPLILESPSPNQTSLYFCASSPSGANVLTFGAGSRLTVL.

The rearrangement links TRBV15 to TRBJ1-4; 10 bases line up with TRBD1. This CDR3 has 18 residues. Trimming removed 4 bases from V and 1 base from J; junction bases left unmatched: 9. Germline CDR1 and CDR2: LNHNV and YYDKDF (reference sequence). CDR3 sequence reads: CATSNRQGALGTNEKLFF. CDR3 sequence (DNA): TGTGCCACCAGCAATCGACAGGGGGCGCTAGGAACTAATGAAAAACTGTTTTTT.

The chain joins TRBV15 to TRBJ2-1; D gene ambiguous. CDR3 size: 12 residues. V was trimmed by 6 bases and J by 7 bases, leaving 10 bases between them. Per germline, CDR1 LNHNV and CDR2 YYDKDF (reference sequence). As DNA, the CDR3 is TGTGCCACCAGTCTTAGTTATAATGAGCAGTTCTTC. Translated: CATSLSYNEQFF.

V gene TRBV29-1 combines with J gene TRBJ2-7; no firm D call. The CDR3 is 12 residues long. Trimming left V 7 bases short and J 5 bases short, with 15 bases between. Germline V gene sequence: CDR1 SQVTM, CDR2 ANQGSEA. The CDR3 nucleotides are TGCAGCGCCGCGCCCTCCGCCAACGAGCAGTACTTC. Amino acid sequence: CSAAPSANEQYF.

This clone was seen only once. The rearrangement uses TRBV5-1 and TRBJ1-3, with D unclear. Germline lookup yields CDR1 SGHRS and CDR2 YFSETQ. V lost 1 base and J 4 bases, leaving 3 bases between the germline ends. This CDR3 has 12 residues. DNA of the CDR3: TGCGCCAGCAGCTTGCCGGGAAACACCATATATTTT. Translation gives CASSLPGNTIYF.

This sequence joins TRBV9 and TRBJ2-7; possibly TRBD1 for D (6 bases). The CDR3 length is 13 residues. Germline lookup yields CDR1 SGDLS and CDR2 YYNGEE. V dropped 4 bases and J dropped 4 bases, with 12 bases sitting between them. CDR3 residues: CASSTEDSYEQYF. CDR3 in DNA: TGTGCCAGCAGCACCGAGGACAGTTACGAGCAGTACTTC. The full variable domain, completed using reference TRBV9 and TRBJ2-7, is DSGVTQTPKHLITATGQRVTLRCSPRSGDLSVYWYQQSLDQGLQFLIQYYNGEERAKGNILERFSAQQFPDLHSELNLSSLELGDSALYFCASSTEDSYEQYFGPGTRLTVT.

This CDR3 is CASSQGKAGNYGYTF. The CDR3, as DNA: TGTGCCAGCAGCCAAGGCAAGGCGGGAAACTATGGCTACACCTTC. The V gene is TRBV4-2, the J gene TRBJ1-2; no reliable D call. Trimming took 1 base from V and 2 from J, leaving 11 bases between them. Germline V gives CDR1 LGHNA, CDR2 YNFKEQ. The CDR3 spans 15 residues.

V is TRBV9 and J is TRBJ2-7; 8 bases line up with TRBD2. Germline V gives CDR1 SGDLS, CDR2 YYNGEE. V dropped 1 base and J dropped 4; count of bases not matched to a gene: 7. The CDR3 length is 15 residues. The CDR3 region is CASSVTGGPLYEQYF. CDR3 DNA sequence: TGTGCCAGCAGCGTAACGGGAGGGCCCCTTTACGAGCAGTACTTC.

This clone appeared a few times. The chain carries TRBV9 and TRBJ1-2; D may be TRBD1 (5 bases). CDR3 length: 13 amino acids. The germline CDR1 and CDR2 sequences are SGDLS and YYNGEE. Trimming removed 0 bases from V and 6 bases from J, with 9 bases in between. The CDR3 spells CASSVAPGNGYTF. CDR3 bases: TGTGCCAGCAGCGTAGCCCCAGGGAATGGCTACACCTTC.

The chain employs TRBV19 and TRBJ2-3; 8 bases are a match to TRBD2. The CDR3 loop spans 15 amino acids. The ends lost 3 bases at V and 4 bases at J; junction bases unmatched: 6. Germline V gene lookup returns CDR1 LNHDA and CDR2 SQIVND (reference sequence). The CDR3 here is CASSIPREGPDTQYF. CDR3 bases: TGTGCCAGTAGTATCCCCCGGGAGGGCCCAGATACGCAGTATTTT.

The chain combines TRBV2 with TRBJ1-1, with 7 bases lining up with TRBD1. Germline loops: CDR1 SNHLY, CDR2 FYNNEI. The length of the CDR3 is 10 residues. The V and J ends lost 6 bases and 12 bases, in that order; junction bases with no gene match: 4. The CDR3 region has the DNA TGTGCCAGCAGGGAGGGGGCGACTTTCTTT. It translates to CASREGATFF.

The CDR3 nucleotides are TGTGCCAGCAGCTTAGTTGGGGGGAGCAATCAGCCCCAGCATTTT. Its protein is CASSLVGGSNQPQHF. V is TRBV7-6 and J is TRBJ1-5; D might be TRBD1 (5 bases). The germline V gene encodes CDR1 SGHVS and CDR2 FNYEAQ. Trimming shortened V by 1 base and J by 1 base, and 8 bases separated the two germline ends. The CDR3 is 15 amino acids.

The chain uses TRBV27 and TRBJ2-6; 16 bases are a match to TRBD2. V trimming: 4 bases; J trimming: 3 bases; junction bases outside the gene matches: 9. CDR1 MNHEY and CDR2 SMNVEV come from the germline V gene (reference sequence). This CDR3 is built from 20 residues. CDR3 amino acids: CASSSFGTSGRAVGANVLTF. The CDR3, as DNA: TGTGCCAGCAGTTCGTTCGGGACTAGCGGGAGGGCCGTTGGGGCCAACGTCCTGACTTTC.

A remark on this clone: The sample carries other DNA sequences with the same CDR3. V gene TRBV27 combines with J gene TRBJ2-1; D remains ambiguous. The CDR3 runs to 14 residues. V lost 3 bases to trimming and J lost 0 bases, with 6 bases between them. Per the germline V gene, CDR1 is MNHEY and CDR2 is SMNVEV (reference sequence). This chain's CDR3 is CASSFLSSYNEQFF. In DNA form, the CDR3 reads TGTGCCAGCAGTTTTCTGAGCTCCTACAATGAGCAGTTCTTC.